The sequence of this T cell receptor beta chain was determined in a study of vaccination and CD4 T cells after COVID-19. In the study overall: With several mild cases and one severe, convalescent patients were SARS-CoV-2 positive by nasal swab PCR. Study results and limitations: In median terms, SARS-CoV-2-reactive clonotypes went from approximately 23 to 38, a nonsignificant rise.

This clonotype was detected only once. Its specificity is unknown. Researchers used the Oncomine TCR Beta short-read assay to sequence DNA from cultured CD4+ T cells. TCRdb independently ran MiXCR on the PCR reads; one entry per CDR3 protein. The sample carries around 13,000 distinct CDR3 sequences, about 50% recorded once. The treatment: approximately 11-day PBMC culture with coronavirus spike peptide pools or control peptides (ViraFEST assay). TCRs were sequenced by ViraFEST after antigen-specific T cells had been expanded with peptide pools. The receptor was derived from a human donor who had recovered from COVID-19. The sequenced sample was CD4+ T cells from blood, cultured in vitro, obtained before SARS-CoV-2 vaccination.

The DNA for the CDR3 is TGTGCCAGCAGCCACGACAGGGTTCGGGCCCAGCATTTT. Its protein product is CASSHDRVRAQHF. The chain couples TRBV14 to TRBJ1-5; 7 bases map to TRBD1. CDR3 size: 13 residues. Germline V CDR1 and CDR2: SGHDN, FVKESK. J gave up 11 bases and V 3 bases, and 7 bases lay outside the gene matches.